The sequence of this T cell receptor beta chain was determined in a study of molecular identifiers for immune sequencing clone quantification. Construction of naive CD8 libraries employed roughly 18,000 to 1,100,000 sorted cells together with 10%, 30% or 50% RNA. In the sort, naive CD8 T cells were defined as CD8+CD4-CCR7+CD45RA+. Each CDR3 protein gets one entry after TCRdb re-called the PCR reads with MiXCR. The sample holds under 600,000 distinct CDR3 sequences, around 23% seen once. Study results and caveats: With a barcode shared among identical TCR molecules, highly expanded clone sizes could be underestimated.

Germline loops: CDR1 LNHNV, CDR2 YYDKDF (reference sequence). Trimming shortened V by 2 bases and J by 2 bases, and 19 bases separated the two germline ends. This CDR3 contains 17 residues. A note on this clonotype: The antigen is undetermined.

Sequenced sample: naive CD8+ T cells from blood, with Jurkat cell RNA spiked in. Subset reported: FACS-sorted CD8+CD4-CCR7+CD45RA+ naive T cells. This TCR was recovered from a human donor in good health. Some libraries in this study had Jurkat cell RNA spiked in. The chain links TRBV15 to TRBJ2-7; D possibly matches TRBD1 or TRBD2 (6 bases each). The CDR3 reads CATSRHPEGEDPYEQYF. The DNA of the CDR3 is TGTGCCACCAGCAGACACCCCGAGGGGGAGGACCCCTACGAGCAGTACTTC.